A single sample is the source of the 30 T cell receptor beta chains below, sequenced in a study of cytomegalovirus exposure and HLA in healthy donors. The PCR had 60 Vbeta and 13 Jbeta primers. This table comes from immunoSEQ multiplex PCR, and its TCRdb copy is limited to in-frame clones, with some not included. Across some 120,000 clones, the top ten clones capture approximately 0.99% of the sample. Sequencing was performed on PBMCs. Receptors originate from a man aged 18 to 30 in good health and CMV-seronegative.

The chain carries TRBV7-8 and TRBJ2-7; D unclear. CDR1 is SGHVS, CDR2 FQNEAQ, per germline. Deletions cut 5 bases from V and 4 bases from J, with 15 bases between. The CDR3 covers 14 residues. The CDR3 spells CASSLPVGDYEQYF. The CDR3 DNA follows: TGTGCCAGCAGCCTTCCGGTCGGAGATTACGAGCAGTACTTC.

The chain carries TRBV5-1 and TRBJ2-3, with 10 bases lining up with TRBD2. V trimming: 4 bases; J trimming: 2 bases; junction bases outside the gene matches: 7. This CDR3 region has 16 residues. Germline V gene lookup returns CDR1 SGHRS and CDR2 YFSETQ. The CDR3 DNA is TGCGCCAGCAGCCCCCCCACTAGCGGGAACACAGATACGCAGTATTTT. It is translated as CASSPPTSGNTDTQYF.

This chain joins TRBV18 and TRBJ2-1, with D perhaps TRBD1 (5 bases). With 5 bases removed from V and 1 base from J, the gap between germline ends came to 9 bases. Germline values: CDR1 KGHSH, CDR2 LQKENI. The CDR3 has 14 amino acids. In DNA, the CDR3 is TGTGCCAGCTCATCCAGGGTTTCCTACAATGAGCAGTTCTTC. Translation gives CASSSRVSYNEQFF.

V usage is TRBV6-6 and J usage is TRBJ1-1, with TRBD1 matching over 9 bases. The length of the CDR3 is 15 residues. The V gene's germline CDR1 is MNHNY and CDR2 SVGAGI (reference sequence). Trimming took 6 bases from V and 4 from J; bases not matched to a gene: 9. The chain's CDR3 is CASRQIQGAFTEAFF. Written as DNA, the CDR3 is TGTGCCAGCAGACAAATACAGGGGGCATTCACTGAAGCTTTCTTT.

The CDR3 DNA follows: TGTGCCAGCAGCTTAAGTGGAAGCGCCTACGAGCAGTACTTC. This gives the protein CASSLSGSAYEQYF. The V call is TRBV11-1, the J call TRBJ2-7, with no clear D. V was cut by 2 bases and J by 2 bases, with 10 bases left in between. CDR1 and CDR2 (germline): SGHAT, FQDESV (reference sequence). The CDR3 has 14 amino acids.

The chain couples TRBV29-1 to TRBJ2-7, with TRBD1 matching over 8 bases. Germline assignment: CDR1 SQVTM and CDR2 ANQGSEA. The CDR3 is 13 residues long. Trimming at V came to 7 bases and at J to 3 bases, leaving 8 bases not matched to a gene. CDR3 nucleotides: TGCAGCGCTACGGGACAGGACCTCTACGAGCAGTACTTC. It translates to CSATGQDLYEQYF.

The gene calls are TRBV18 and TRBJ1-5; perhaps TRBD1 as D (6 bases). CDR3 length: 14 residues. V lost 6 bases and J 5 bases, leaving 14 bases between the germline ends. Looked up from germline, CDR1 is KGHSH and CDR2 is LQKENI. CDR3 region: CASSSQGYDQPQHF. The CDR3 DNA follows: TGTGCCAGCTCTAGTCAGGGGTACGATCAGCCCCAGCATTTT.

The chain joins TRBV10-3 to TRBJ1-4, with 8 bases aligning to TRBD1. V lost 4 bases and J lost 5; bases outside the gene matches: 9. There are 16 residues in the CDR3. Germline V gene data show CDR1 as ENHRY and CDR2 as SYGVKD. CDR3 protein: CAISGPPGTGNEKLFF. The CDR3 DNA follows: TGTGCCATCAGTGGACCCCCCGGGACAGGAAATGAAAAACTGTTTTTT.

The chain carries TRBV6-5 and TRBJ2-7, with TRBD1 as a possible D gene (6 bases). This CDR3 has 15 residues. V gave up 2 bases and J gave up 0 bases, with 11 bases separating them. Germline CDR1 and CDR2: MNHEY and SVGAGI. Here the CDR3 DNA reads TGTGCCAGCAGTTACGGGGGCCACAACTCCTACGAGCAGTACTTC. Its translation: CASSYGGHNSYEQYF.

The chain links TRBV11-2 to TRBJ1-2; D uncertain. This CDR3 region has 12 residues. Germline lookup yields CDR1 SGHAT and CDR2 FQNNGV. Trimming left V 1 base short and J 3 bases short, with 3 bases between. This chain's CDR3 is CASSLGDYGYTF. The CDR3 DNA is TGTGCCAGCAGCTTAGGAGACTATGGCTACACCTTC.

This chain connects TRBV7-3 to TRBJ1-3; weak D call: TRBD1 (5 bases). The CDR3 runs 14 residues. The V gene lost 5 bases and the J gene lost 4 bases, with 12 bases spanning the gap. Germline values: CDR1 SGHTA, CDR2 FQGTGA. The CDR3 DNA reads TGTGCCAGCAGCCTGGGGGGAGCGGGAAACACCATATATTTT. Protein product: CASSLGGAGNTIYF.

V usage is TRBV4-1 and J usage is TRBJ2-7, with 7 nucleotides matching TRBD2. CDR3 length: 15 residues. The germline V gene has CDR1 MGHRA and CDR2 YSYEKL. Trimming at V came to 2 bases and at J to 1 base, leaving 5 bases not matched to a gene. Here the CDR3 reads CASSQTSAPSYEQYF. The CDR3 nucleotides are TGCGCCAGCAGCCAAACTAGCGCCCCTTCCTACGAGCAGTACTTC.

The chain joins TRBV5-4 to TRBJ1-4; tentative D call: TRBD1 (5 bases). Trimming pared 3 bases from V and 8 bases from J, leaving 14 bases between. The CDR3 contains 14 residues. Germline lookup yields CDR1 SGHNT and CDR2 YYREEE (reference sequence). The CDR3 loop reads CASSYGAAEEKLFF. The CDR3 nucleotides read TGTGCCAGCAGCTATGGGGCAGCCGAAGAAAAACTGTTTTTT. Full variable domain (missing parts from reference TRBV5-4 and TRBJ1-4): ETGVTQSPTHLIKTRGQQVTLRCSSQSGHNTVSWYQQALGQGPQFIFQYYREEENGRGNFPPRFSGLQFPNYSSELNVNALELDDSALYLCASSYGAAEEKLFFGSGTQLSVL.

J is TRBJ1-3 and V is TRBV5-1; 11 nucleotides agree with TRBD1. Germline CDR1 reads SGHRS; CDR2 reads YFSETQ. CDR3 length: 19 residues. The V and J ends lost 0 bases and 4 bases, in that order; junction bases with no gene match: 12. The CDR3 loop reads CASSLGTGGAKERGNTIYF. The CDR3, as DNA: TGCGCCAGCAGCTTGGGGACAGGGGGCGCGAAAGAACGGGGAAACACCATATATTTT.

The rearrangement links TRBV9 to TRBJ2-7; 8 nucleotides agree with TRBD1. The CDR3 spans 13 residues. The germline V gene has CDR1 SGDLS and CDR2 YYNGEE. V gave up 6 bases and J gave up 3 bases; unmatched junction bases: 5. The CDR3: CASNPGTGYEQYF. The CDR3 DNA reads TGTGCCAGCAACCCCGGGACAGGCTACGAGCAGTACTTC.

The chain combines TRBV7-3 with TRBJ2-1; 12 bases line up with TRBD2. Germline V gene data show CDR1 as SGHTA and CDR2 as FQGTGA. Trimming took 5 bases from V and 5 from J; bases not matched to a gene: 7. The CDR3 extends over 16 amino acids. The CDR3 DNA is TGTGCCAGCAGCACACGACTAGCGGGGGCGAACAATGAGCAGTTCTTC. Its translation is CASSTRLAGANNEQFF.

The chain joins TRBV11-2 to TRBJ2-1; possibly TRBD2 for D (6 bases). The CDR3 contains 16 residues. Germline CDR1 and CDR2: SGHAT and FQNNGV. Trimming stripped 5 bases from V and 4 bases from J, with 18 bases between. The CDR3 here is CASSLYGLATYNEQFF. Here the CDR3 DNA reads TGTGCCAGCAGCCTCTACGGGCTAGCGACTTACAATGAGCAGTTCTTC.

The chain employs TRBV5-1 and TRBJ1-4, with TRBD1 matching 7 bases. Looked up from germline, CDR1 is SGHRS and CDR2 is YFSETQ. V lost 3 bases and J lost 3; bases outside the gene matches: 2. This CDR3 contains 14 residues. DNA of the CDR3: TGCGCCAGCAGCTCGGACAGGCCTAATGAAAAACTGTTTTTT. This translates into CASSSDRPNEKLFF.

The genes are TRBV6-5 and TRBJ2-1; weak D call: TRBD2 (6 bases). The V end was cut by 4 bases, the J end by 0 bases, with 13 bases between. This CDR3 spans 16 amino acids. Germline V gene data show CDR1 as MNHEY and CDR2 as SVGAGI. The DNA for the CDR3 is TGTGCCAGCAGTTCACGTGGGGGGTACTCCTACAATGAGCAGTTCTTC. Translation gives CASSSRGGYSYNEQFF.

This chain links TRBV7-9 with TRBJ2-5, with D possibly being TRBD1 (6 bases). The CDR3 extends over 13 amino acids. Germline assignment: CDR1 SEHNR and CDR2 FQNEAQ (reference sequence). Trimming stripped 3 bases from V and 5 bases from J, with 10 bases between. CDR3 residues: CASSFRQEETQYF. The CDR3 DNA reads TGTGCCAGCAGCTTCAGACAGGAGGAGACCCAGTACTTC.

The chain couples TRBV19 to TRBJ1-1; weak D call: TRBD1 (5 bases). Between the trimmed V and J ends, which lost 7 bases and 1 base, there was a span of 13 bases. This CDR3 comprises 14 residues. Germline V gene sequence: CDR1 LNHDA, CDR2 SQIVND (reference sequence). The CDR3 is CASNSGGSNTEAFF. The CDR3 region has the DNA TGTGCCAGTAACTCGGGGGGATCGAACACTGAAGCTTTCTTT.

The V gene is TRBV4-1, the J gene TRBJ1-4; 10 nucleotides match TRBD1. Germline V gene lookup returns CDR1 MGHRA and CDR2 YSYEKL. The CDR3 contains 14 residues. Unmatched junction bases numbered 5, after V lost 0 bases and J lost 13 bases. Here the CDR3 DNA reads TGCGCCAGCAGCCAAGAAAGGGGACAGGGGACACTGTTTTTT. Translation: CASSQERGQGTLFF.

The chain is built from TRBV7-7 and TRBJ2-3; 9 positions match TRBD1. Germline lookup yields CDR1 SSHAT and CDR2 FNYEAQ (reference sequence). V trimming: 5 bases; J trimming: 2 bases; junction bases outside the gene matches: 8. The CDR3 has 16 residues. DNA of the CDR3: TGTGCCAGCAGCGTCGGACAGGGGCGTTACACAGATACGCAGTATTTT. This codes for CASSVGQGRYTDTQYF.

The chain links TRBV5-1 to TRBJ1-1; D is ambiguous. This CDR3 comprises 14 residues. CDR1 and CDR2 from the germline V gene are SGHRS and YFSETQ. V was shortened by 0 bases and J by 10 bases, with 16 bases between the two germline ends. DNA of the CDR3: TGCGCCAGCAGCTTGGAGCGCCTTTCCCTGGGAGCTTTCTTT. Its protein is CASSLERLSLGAFF.

V gene TRBV19 combines with J gene TRBJ1-2, with 9 nucleotides matching TRBD1. Germline V gene sequence: CDR1 LNHDA, CDR2 SQIVND (reference sequence). V lost 1 base and J lost 4; bases outside the gene matches: 4. CDR3 length equals 15 residues. The DNA of the CDR3 is TGTGCCAGTAGTATAGGGACAGGGGAAACCTATGGCTACACCTTC. Translation: CASSIGTGETYGYTF.

This rearrangement joins TRBV21-1 to TRBJ2-2; the table's D call TRBD2 went unverified against the DNA. TRBV21-1 is an annotated pseudogene. CDR3 length: 14 amino acids. The CDR3 here is CASITKGRFGELFF. The CDR3 DNA reads TGTGCCAGCATCACGAAGGGGAGGTTCGGGGAGCTGTTTTTT.

V gene TRBV19 combines with J gene TRBJ1-5; D call uncertain. The CDR3 length is 12 residues. Germline CDR1 is LNHDA and CDR2 is SQIVND (reference sequence). The V gene lost 5 bases and the J gene lost 5 bases, with 7 bases spanning the gap. This CDR3 is CASSFRHQPQHF. CDR3 sequence (DNA): TGTGCCAGTAGTTTCCGTCATCAGCCCCAGCATTTT.

The J gene is TRBJ1-3, the V gene TRBV5-1; TRBD1 matches 7 bases. This CDR3 is built from 16 residues. V trimming: 4 bases; J trimming: 4 bases; junction bases outside the gene matches: 11. Germline V gene lookup returns CDR1 SGHRS and CDR2 YFSETQ. CDR3 nucleotides: TGCGCCAGCAGCCTATCGGACAGGCGAGGGGGAAACACCATATATTTT. It translates to CASSLSDRRGGNTIYF.

V is TRBV5-6 and J is TRBJ2-7, with 8 bases identical to TRBD1. This CDR3 spans 16 amino acids. Germline V gives CDR1 SGHDT, CDR2 YYEEEE. Trimming removed 4 bases from V and 0 bases from J; junction bases left unmatched: 9. CDR3 in amino acids: CASSLDREGISYEQYF. DNA for the CDR3: TGTGCCAGCAGCCTGGACAGGGAAGGGATCTCCTACGAGCAGTACTTC.

This sequence joins TRBV7-8 and TRBJ2-7; unclear D gene. Trimming removed 1 base at V and 2 bases at J, with 12 bases between. The V gene's germline CDR1 is SGHVS and CDR2 FQNEAQ. CDR3 length equals 15 residues. For the CDR3, the DNA is TGTGCCAGCAGCTTAGGTCCGGGTGAAACCTACGAGCAGTACTTC. Amino acid sequence: CASSLGPGETYEQYF.